A selection of T cell receptor beta chains follows, all from one sample in a study of beta chain features in type 1 diabetes. Assay: immunoSEQ multiplex PCR; the TCRdb copy retains only in-frame clones and omits some. The sample has over 150,000 clones; around 8.4% are singletons. The sequenced sample was central memory CD4+ T cells from blood. Receptors were obtained from a woman aged 18-35 years with type 1 diabetes. Each CDR3 is given with its conserved first and last residue. Fields, in order: J gene, clone size, V gene, D gene, CDR3 DNA, CDR3 protein. The D gene is left open where the match is weak. Clone size is given for some rows only: seen once, a few or many times, or a class if the clone is expanded.

TRBJ1-4 few TRBV5-1 . TGCGCCAGCAGCACCGGACAGAGGAATGAAAAACTGTTTTTT CASSTGQRNEKLFF
TRBJ2-3 . TRBV6-5 TRBD1 TGTGCCAGCACTATGACAGGGGCAGATACGCAGTATTTT CASTMTGADTQYF
TRBJ2-3 . TRBV5-1 TRBD1 TGCGCCAGCAGTCCCGGACAGGGAGCAGATACGCAGTATTTT CASSPGQGADTQYF
TRBJ2-2 . TRBV2 TRBD1 TGTGCCAGCAGAGCCGGACAGGGACGGGGCACCGGGGAGCTGTTTTTT CASRAGQGRGTGELFF
TRBJ1-4 few TRBV28 . TGTGCCAGCAGCCCCGGGGGAGGCGATGAAAAACTGTTTTTT CASSPGGGDEKLFF
TRBJ2-7 . TRBV10-3 TRBD2 TGTGCCATCAGTGGACTAGCGGGGGTCTCCTACGAGCAGTACTTC CAISGLAGVSYEQYF
TRBJ2-3 few TRBV27 TRBD2 TGTGCCAGCAGTCTGACTAGCGGAGCAGATACGCAGTATTTT CASSLTSGADTQYF
TRBJ1-2 . TRBV7-6 . TGTGCCAGCAGCTTAGCCTTTGGAGTGGGCTACACCTTC CASSLAFGVGYTF
TRBJ1-2 . TRBV7-9 TRBD1 TGTGCCAGAGCAGAGGCAGGGGGGAGTGGCTACACCTTC CARAEAGGSGYTF
TRBJ2-2 few TRBV7-3 TRBD2 TGTGCCAGCAGCTTAGCGGCTAGCGGGAGAACCGGGGAGCTGTTTTTT CASSLAASGRTGELFF
TRBJ2-5 . TRBV7-2 . TGTGCCAGCAGCCCAGGAGAGACCCAGTACTTC CASSPGETQYF
TRBJ1-6 few TRBV14 . TGTGCCAGCAGCCGTCCGGTGTATAATTCACCCCTCCACTTT CASSRPVYNSPLHF
TRBJ2-1 . TRBV11-2 TRBD2 TGTGCCAGCAGCTCCCCGACTAGCGGGAGCCCCCATGAGCAGTTCTTC CASSSPTSGSPHEQFF
TRBJ2-5 few TRBV29-1 TRBD2 TGCAGCGTTGAGCGGGGGGCTGAGACCCAGTACTTC CSVERGAETQYF
TRBJ1-1 . TRBV4-3 . TGCGCCAGCAGCCAAGCCCAGGGGTCCCTAGCTTTCTTT CASSQAQGSLAFF
TRBJ2-3 . TRBV7-3 TRBD2 TGTGCCAGCAGCTTAAGAACTAGCGGGAGCAGCACAGATACGCAGTATTTT CASSLRTSGSSTDTQYF
TRBJ2-5 few TRBV30 . TGTGCCTGGAATTGGGACTTCCAAGAGACCCAGTACTTC CAWNWDFQETQYF
TRBJ1-1 few TRBV27 . TGTGCCAGCAGTTTATATGCAGGGCCAGGGGTAAAATCTTTCTTT CASSLYAGPGVKSFF
TRBJ2-1 . TRBV5-1 . TGCGCCAGCTCCTTTCAGGGGTTAAATGAGCAGTTCTTC CASSFQGLNEQFF
TRBJ2-7 . TRBV7-2 . TGTGCCAGCAGCCACCCTTCCGGGAACGAGCAGTACTTC CASSHPSGNEQYF
TRBJ1-4 . TRBV30 . TGTGCCTGGAGTGGAAAAGACTCCCTTAATGAAAAACTGTTTTTT CAWSGKDSLNEKLFF
TRBJ2-1 . TRBV6-5 TRBD1 TGTGCCAGCGTCCTTCGGACAGGGGATGAGCAGTTCTTC CASVLRTGDEQFF
TRBJ2-6 few TRBV18 . TGTGCCAGCTCACCAGAGGCTATGAGTTCCTCTGGGGCCAACGTCCTGACTTTC CASSPEAMSSSGANVLTF
TRBJ2-7 many TRBV29-1 TRBD2 TGCAGCGCCGGGACTACCACCTACGAGCAGTACTTC CSAGTTTYEQYF
TRBJ2-1 few TRBV7-2 . TGTGCCAGCAGCTTAGGCCAGTACAATGAGCAGTTCTTC CASSLGQYNEQFF
TRBJ2-1 . TRBV27 . TGTGCCAGCAAGAGAAACAATGAGCAGTTCTTC CASKRNNEQFF
TRBJ2-1 . TRBV29-1 . TGCAGCGTTGATTGGGCAGGGGACAATGAGCAGTTCTTC CSVDWAGDNEQFF
TRBJ2-7 . TRBV11-2 TRBD2 TGTGCCAGCAGCCCCCAGCGGGGGGGCCCCTACGAGCAGTACTTC CASSPQRGGPYEQYF
TRBJ2-2 . TRBV9 TRBD2 TGTGCCAGCAGCGTAGGACAAGCGGGGGGGCCGGACACCGGGGAGCTGTTTTTT CASSVGQAGGPDTGELFF
TRBJ2-2 . TRBV27 TRBD1 TGTGCCAGCAGTTTCACAGGGGGCGGCGGGGAGCTGTTTTTT CASSFTGGGGELFF
TRBJ2-2 . TRBV19 . TGTGCCAGCGGACAAACCGGGGAGCTGTTTTTT CASGQTGELFF
TRBJ2-3 . TRBV28 . TGTGCCAGCAGAACAGCGGGAGATACGCAGTATTTT CASRTAGDTQYF
TRBJ1-2 few TRBV6-1 TRBD1 TGTGCCAGCAGCCAACGGACAGGGCATCGAGGCTACACCTTC CASSQRTGHRGYTF